This entry lists 32 T cell receptor beta chains sequenced from one sample in a study of blood T cell repertoires in COVID-19. Measured with immunoSEQ multiplex PCR; TCRdb has only the in-frame clones, and not every one. The data show approximately 150,000 clones, roughly 90% seen once. The sample was peripheral blood. The receptors come from a man in his 70s with active COVID-19.

CDR3 protein: CASSPPPGTVGHSNQPQHF. The CDR3 DNA reads as TGTGCCAGCAGTCCGCCTCCTGGGACAGTGGGACATAGCAATCAGCCCCAGCATTTT. The chain links TRBV27 to TRBJ1-5; 7 bases match TRBD1. Trimming cost V 5 bases and J 0 bases; bases outside gene matches: 16. Germline CDR1 and CDR2: MNHEY and SMNVEV (reference sequence). This CDR3 has 19 residues.

The chain has TRBV9 and TRBJ2-2; 10 nucleotides match TRBD1. The V segment lost 2 bases and the J segment 6 bases; nucleotides outside the gene matches: 22. The CDR3 totals 21 residues. Germline values: CDR1 SGDLS, CDR2 YYNGEE. The CDR3 sequence: CASSVNPETGGYRREAGELFF. DNA for the CDR3: TGTGCCAGCAGCGTGAATCCGGAGACAGGGGGCTACCGGCGGGAGGCCGGGGAGCTGTTTTTT.

The chain carries TRBV12-3 or TRBV12-4 and TRBJ1-5, with D uncertain. This CDR3 has 13 amino acids. Trimming shortened V by 3 bases and J by 7 bases, and 10 bases separated the two germline ends. CDR3 DNA sequence: TGTGCCAGCAGTTTCCTAGGTGGACAGCCCCAGCATTTT. Protein product: CASSFLGGQPQHF.

For this clone: The germline gene is not matched at one end of the junction; a read error may be the cause. The chain is built from TRBV6-6 and TRBJ1-5; D is ambiguous. The CDR3 totals 14 residues. Per germline, CDR1 MNHNY and CDR2 SVGAGI (reference sequence). This chain's CDR3 is CANSYLISNQPQHF. CDR3 nucleotides: TGTGCCAACAGTTATCTTATTAGCAATCAGCCCCAGCATTTT.

The J gene is TRBJ2-1, the V gene TRBV4-3; the match to TRBD2 covers 7 bases. The V gene end was trimmed by 1 base and the J gene end by 10 bases; junction bases not matched to a gene: 13. The germline V gene has CDR1 LGHNA and CDR2 YSLEER. The CDR3 length is 16 residues. CDR3 amino acids: CASSQVGDYRVKEQFF. CDR3 bases: TGCGCCAGCAGCCAAGTGGGGGACTACCGGGTTAAGGAGCAGTTCTTC.

The chain uses TRBV27 and TRBJ2-5, with 10 positions matching TRBD1. Germline loops: CDR1 MNHEY, CDR2 SMNVEV (reference sequence). The CDR3 is 17 amino acids. The V segment lost 5 bases and the J segment 4 bases; nucleotides outside the gene matches: 13. In DNA, the CDR3 is TGTGCCAGCAGTCCAAAACGCGACAGGGGGCGGGGAGAGACCCAGTACTTC. It specifies CASSPKRDRGRGETQYF.

V usage is TRBV7-7 and J usage is TRBJ2-1; 8 bases line up with TRBD1. With 5 bases clipped from V and 7 bases from J, the junction kept 10 bases outside the gene matches. Germline CDR1 is SSHAT and CDR2 is FNYEAQ (reference sequence). The CDR3 spans 15 residues. This chain's CDR3 is CASSPPGQAFNEQFF. CDR3 DNA: TGTGCCAGCAGCCCGCCGGGACAGGCATTTAATGAGCAGTTCTTC.

The gene calls are TRBV5-4 and TRBJ2-7; 16 nucleotides line up with TRBD2. Germline V gene lookup returns CDR1 SGHNT and CDR2 YYREEE (reference sequence). The trim removed 0 bases at V and 0 bases at J, leaving 3 bases unmatched. This CDR3 comprises 18 residues. CDR3 in amino acids: CASSLGGLAGGYSYEQYF. CDR3 nucleotides: TGTGCCAGCAGCTTGGGGGGACTAGCGGGAGGGTACTCCTACGAGCAGTACTTC.

The genes are TRBV10-2 and TRBJ2-2; 7 nucleotides agree with TRBD1. The V gene's germline CDR1 is WSHSY and CDR2 SAAADI. V dropped 10 bases and J dropped 7; count of bases not matched to a gene: 15. There are 15 residues in the CDR3. For the CDR3, the DNA is TGCGCCACCCACAGAGCCGGACAGGCCGGCGGGGAGCTGTTTTTT. Its protein product is CATHRAGQAGGELFF.

A note on this clone: A read error may account for a junction end that differs from germline. The chain carries TRBV7-7 and TRBJ2-2, with 9 bases that match TRBD1. Germline V gene data show CDR1 as SSHAT and CDR2 as FNYEAQ (reference sequence). The CDR3 has 15 residues. DNA of the CDR3: TGTGCTAGCAGCCCGCCGGGACAGGGCTCGGAGGAGCTGTTTTTT. As protein: CASSPPGQGSEELFF.

The chain couples TRBV5-1 to TRBJ2-2, with D possibly matching TRBD2 (5 bases). The V gene's germline CDR1 is SGHRS and CDR2 YFSETQ. Trimming took 6 bases from V and 5 from J, leaving 14 bases between them. The CDR3 is 14 amino acids. CDR3 in amino acids: CASKDGDYTGELFF. CDR3 nucleotides: TGCGCCAGCAAGGACGGGGATTATACCGGGGAGCTGTTTTTT. Combining the CDR3 with reference TRBV5-1 and TRBJ2-2 gives the whole variable domain KAGVTQTPRYLIKTRGQQVTLSCSPISGHRSVSWYQQTPGQGLQFLFEYFSETQRNKGNFPGRFSGRQFSNSRSEMNVSTLELGDSALYLCASKDGDYTGELFFGEGSRLTVL.

Points on this clone: The same CDR3 also results from other DNA sequences found in this sample. This rearrangement joins TRBV7-3 to TRBJ1-3; TRBD1 matches 8 bases. CDR3 size: 16 residues. Looked up from germline, CDR1 is SGHTA and CDR2 is FQGTGA. J gave up 1 base and V 0 bases, and 2 bases lay outside the gene matches. This CDR3 reads CASSLTGTGSGNTIYF. The CDR3 nucleotides are TGTGCCAGCAGCTTAACCGGGACAGGATCTGGAAACACCATATATTTT.

The V call is TRBV7-2, the J call TRBJ2-1; 8 positions agree with TRBD2. Trimming removed 5 bases from V and 4 bases from J; junction bases left unmatched: 4. The CDR3 sequence is 14 residues long. CDR1 is SGHTA and CDR2 is FQGNSA in the germline V gene. For the CDR3, the DNA is TGTGCCAGCAGCCAGCGGGGGACTTACAATGAGCAGTTCTTC. Protein sequence: CASSQRGTYNEQFF.

In its sample, this clone was seen a few times. The chain is built from TRBV5-4 and TRBJ1-2; 8 nucleotides align to TRBD1. With V trimmed by 4 bases and J by 8 bases, 4 bases remained unmatched. The length of the CDR3 is 12 residues. Germline lookup yields CDR1 SGHNT and CDR2 YYREEE (reference sequence). CDR3 coding DNA: TGTGCCAGCAGCCGGACAGGGTCCGGCTACACCTTC. It encodes CASSRTGSGYTF.

The chain carries TRBV27 and TRBJ2-7, with TRBD2 matching over 7 bases. The CDR3 extends over 15 amino acids. Germline lookup yields CDR1 MNHEY and CDR2 SMNVEV (reference sequence). V lost 2 bases and J lost 9; bases outside the gene matches: 13. CDR3 amino acids: CASSLGASGGLVQYF. CDR3 in DNA: TGTGCCAGCAGTTTAGGGGCTAGCGGAGGATTGGTGCAGTACTTC.

This chain joins TRBV18 and TRBJ1-1; 8 bases are shared with TRBD1. The CDR3 runs 16 residues. The ends lost 4 bases at V and 0 bases at J; junction bases unmatched: 7. Germline V gives CDR1 KGHSH, CDR2 LQKENI. This CDR3 reads CASSLSGGGLNTEAFF. The CDR3 DNA sequence: TGTGCCAGCTCACTCTCAGGGGGCGGGTTGAACACTGAAGCTTTCTTT.

V gene TRBV30 combines with J gene TRBJ1-5; D call uncertain. Germline V CDR1 and CDR2: GTSNPN, SVGIG (reference sequence). The CDR3 is 14 residues long. The V and J ends lost 0 bases and 0 bases respectively, with 6 bases between them. CDR3 amino acids: CAWSVAYSNQPQHF. CDR3 in DNA: TGTGCCTGGAGTGTCGCCTATAGCAATCAGCCCCAGCATTTT.

The chain carries TRBV5-8 and TRBJ2-6, with 11 bases matching TRBD1. V was pared by 8 bases and J by 0 bases, with 10 bases of the junction left unmatched. Germline values: CDR1 SGHTS, CDR2 YDEGEE. The CDR3 loop spans 18 amino acids. CDR3 DNA sequence: TGTGCCAGTAGGAGTCGGGGGACAGGGGGCTCTGGGGCCAACGTCCTGACTTTC. It yields the protein CASRSRGTGGSGANVLTF.

The chain combines TRBV2 with TRBJ2-5; 10 bases fit TRBD1. This CDR3 is built from 17 residues. Germline CDR1 is SNHLY and CDR2 is FYNNEI. Trimming at V came to 7 bases and at J to 2 bases, leaving 13 bases not matched to a gene. In nucleotides, the CDR3 is TGTGCCAGCACCCTCTCCGGGGACAGGGGTATGCAAGAGACCCAGTACTTC. This sequence encodes CASTLSGDRGMQETQYF.

The CDR3 DNA reads TGCAGCGTTGAAGGGACAGGTGATGAAGCTTTCTTT. It codes for CSVEGTGDEAFF. The chain uses TRBV29-1 and TRBJ1-1; 7 nucleotides align to TRBD1. Germline V gene lookup returns CDR1 SQVTM and CDR2 ANQGSEA. The CDR3 is 12 residues long. With 1 base clipped from V and 7 bases from J, the junction kept 3 bases outside the gene matches. Full variable domain (remainder filled in from reference TRBV29-1 and TRBJ1-1): SAVISQKPSRDICQRGTSLTIQCQVDSQVTMMFWYRQQPGQSLTLIATANQGSEATYESGFVIDKFPISRPNLTFSTLTVSNMSPEDSSIYLCSVEGTGDEAFFGQGTRLTVV.

The chain couples TRBV5-1 to TRBJ2-7, with a possible D match to TRBD1 (6 bases). V shed 2 bases and J shed 7 bases, with 10 bases lying between them. The CDR3 sequence is 12 residues long. CDR1 is SGHRS, CDR2 YFSETQ, per germline. CDR3 region: CASSFPGEEQYF. The CDR3 nucleotides read TGCGCCAGCAGCTTTCCAGGGGAAGAGCAGTACTTC.

The chain couples TRBV28 to TRBJ2-4, with D perhaps matching TRBD1 (6 bases). From germline, CDR1 is MDHEN and CDR2 SYDVKM. This CDR3 region has 13 residues. With 6 bases removed from V and 8 bases from J, the gap between germline ends came to 14 bases. The CDR3 bases are TGTGCCAGCAGGCTACAGGGCGTGGACATTCAGTACTTC. Translating it yields CASRLQGVDIQYF.

This chain links TRBV14 with TRBJ2-7; a weak D match, TRBD1 (6 bases). With 4 bases removed from V and 3 bases from J, the gap between germline ends came to 16 bases. Germline CDR1 reads SGHDN; CDR2 reads FVKESK. This CDR3 spans 15 amino acids. As DNA, the CDR3 is TGTGCCAGCAGCCCAGGGGCTCGACTTTACTACGAGCAGTACTTC. Translated, it gives CASSPGARLYYEQYF.

This clone was counted between two and nine times. The rearrangement uses TRBV18 and TRBJ1-1; no clear D. Germline V CDR1 and CDR2: KGHSH, LQKENI. The CDR3 extends over 15 amino acids. The germline V and J ends were trimmed by 5 bases and 1 base, with 14 bases remaining between them. CDR3 sequence (DNA): TGTGCCAGCTCAACCTTACAGATTCCGAACACTGAAGCTTTCTTT. Its translation is CASSTLQIPNTEAFF.

This chain uses TRBV28 with TRBJ1-1; the match to TRBD1 covers 11 bases. From germline, CDR1 is MDHEN and CDR2 SYDVKM. The V and J ends lost 6 bases and 5 bases, in that order; junction bases with no gene match: 11. This CDR3 contains 16 residues. The chain's CDR3 is CASSPWGQGGDTEAFF. For the CDR3, the DNA is TGTGCCAGCAGCCCTTGGGGACAGGGGGGAGATACTGAAGCTTTCTTT.

V usage is TRBV6-4 and J usage is TRBJ2-1; 13 nucleotides agree with TRBD2. This CDR3 spans 15 amino acids. CDR1 is MRHNA, CDR2 SNTAGT, per germline. Trimming removed 10 bases from V and 8 bases from J; junction bases left unmatched: 11. This chain's CDR3 is CATTRLAGGGYEQFF. In DNA, the CDR3 is TGTGCCACCACCAGACTAGCGGGAGGCGGGTATGAGCAGTTCTTC.

This clone was counted only a few times. J is TRBJ2-5 and V is TRBV7-9, with 13 bases lining up with TRBD2. This CDR3 contains 16 residues. Losses at the gene ends were 1 base for V and 5 bases for J; bases not matched to a gene: 4. The germline gives CDR1 SEHNR, CDR2 FQNEAQ (reference sequence). The CDR3 DNA follows: TGTGCCAGCAGCTTAGGGGGACTAGCGGGAACGGAGACCCAGTACTTC. Protein sequence: CASSLGGLAGTETQYF.

The V and J genes are TRBV6-5 and TRBJ2-2, with D possibly TRBD1 on 6 matching bases. Germline V gives CDR1 MNHEY, CDR2 SVGAGI. The V gene lost 6 bases and the J gene lost 7 bases, with 15 bases spanning the gap. CDR3 length equals 14 residues. The CDR3 is CASSQDRSGGELFF. For the CDR3, the DNA is TGTGCCAGCAGCCAGGACAGATCCGGCGGGGAGCTGTTTTTT.

CDR3 sequence (DNA): TGCGCCAGCAGCTTGGCCGGGGTGGGGATGAGTGAAAAACTGTTTTTT. This sequence encodes CASSLAGVGMSEKLFF. This chain joins TRBV5-1 and TRBJ1-4; D is undetermined. CDR1 is SGHRS and CDR2 is YFSETQ in the germline V gene. The V and J ends lost 0 bases and 7 bases respectively, with 16 bases between them. The CDR3 is made up of 16 amino acids.

V usage is TRBV2 and J usage is TRBJ2-1, with 14 bases matching TRBD2. Germline V gene sequence: CDR1 SNHLY, CDR2 FYNNEI. CDR3 length: 16 amino acids. V lost 6 bases to trimming and J lost 7 bases; unmatched junction nucleotides: 8. DNA of the CDR3: TGTGCCAGCAGCCCTAGACTAGCGGGAGGGGAAAATGAGCAGTTCTTC. This translates into CASSPRLAGGENEQFF.

This chain connects TRBV2 to TRBJ1-1; 7 bases line up with TRBD1. Germline V gene sequence: CDR1 SNHLY, CDR2 FYNNEI. V shed 0 bases, J shed 3 bases, and the junction held 7 bases outside the gene matches. The CDR3 covers 16 residues. Here the CDR3 reads CASSEAQPGGHTEAFF. The CDR3 nucleotides are TGTGCCAGCAGTGAAGCGCAGCCAGGGGGGCACACTGAAGCTTTCTTT.

About this clone: The junction shows a germline mismatch at one end, possibly a read error. Other DNA sequences from this sample encode an identical CDR3 as well. The chain is built from TRBV27 and TRBJ2-1, with 11 bases aligning to TRBD2. This CDR3 has 17 residues. Germline V gives CDR1 MNHEY, CDR2 SMNVEV (reference sequence). CDR3 sequence (DNA): TGTGCCAGCAGTTTGAAGGTGCTAGCGGGAGGCTACAATGAACAGTTCTTC. This codes for CASSLKVLAGGYNEQFF.